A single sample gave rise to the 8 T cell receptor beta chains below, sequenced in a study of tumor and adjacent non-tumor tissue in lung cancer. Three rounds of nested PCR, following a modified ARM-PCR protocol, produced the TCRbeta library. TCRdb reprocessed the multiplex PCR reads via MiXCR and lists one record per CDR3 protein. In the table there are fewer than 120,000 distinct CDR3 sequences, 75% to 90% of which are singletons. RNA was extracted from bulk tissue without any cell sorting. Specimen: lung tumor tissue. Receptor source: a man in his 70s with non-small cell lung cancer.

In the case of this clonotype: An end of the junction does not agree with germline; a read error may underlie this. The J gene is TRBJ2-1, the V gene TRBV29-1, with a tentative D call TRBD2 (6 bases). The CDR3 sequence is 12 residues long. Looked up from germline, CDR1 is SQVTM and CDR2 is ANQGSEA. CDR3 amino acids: CSVRRGYNKQFF. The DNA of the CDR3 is TGTAGCGTCCGACGGGGGTACAATAAGCAGTTCTTC.

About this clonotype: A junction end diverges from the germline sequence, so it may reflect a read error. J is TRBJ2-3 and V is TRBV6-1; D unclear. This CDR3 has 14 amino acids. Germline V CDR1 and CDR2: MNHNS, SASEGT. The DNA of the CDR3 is TGTGTCAGCAGTGCCTTAGGACGGACAGATACGCAGTATTTT. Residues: CVSSALGRTDTQYF.

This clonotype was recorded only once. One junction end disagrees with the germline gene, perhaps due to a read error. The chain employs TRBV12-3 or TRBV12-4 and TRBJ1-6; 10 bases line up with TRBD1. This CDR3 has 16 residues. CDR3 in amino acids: CASTSETGGYNSHLHF. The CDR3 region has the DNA TGTGCCAGCACCTCAGAGACAGGGGGCTATAATTCACACCTCCACTTT.

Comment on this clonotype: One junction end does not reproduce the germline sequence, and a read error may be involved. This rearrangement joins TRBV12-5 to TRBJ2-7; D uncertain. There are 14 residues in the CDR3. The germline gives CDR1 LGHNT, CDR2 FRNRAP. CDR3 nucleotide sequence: TGTGTTAGTGGTTTCGGCGGAGCTACCTACGAGCAGTACTTC. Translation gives CVSGFGGATYEQYF. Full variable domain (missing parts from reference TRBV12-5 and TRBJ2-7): DARVTQTPRHKVTEMGQEVTMRCQPILGHNTVFWYRQTMMQGLELLAYFRNRAPLDDSGMPKDRFSAEMPDATLATLKIQPSEPRDSAVYFCVSGFGGATYEQYFGPGTRLTVT.

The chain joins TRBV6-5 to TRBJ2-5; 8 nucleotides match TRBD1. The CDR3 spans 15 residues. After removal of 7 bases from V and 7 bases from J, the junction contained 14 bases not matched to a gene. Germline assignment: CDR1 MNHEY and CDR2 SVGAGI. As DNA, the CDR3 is TGTGCCAGCAATTATATCGGACCGGGGACAGGGACCCAGTACTTC. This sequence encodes CASNYIGPGTGTQYF.

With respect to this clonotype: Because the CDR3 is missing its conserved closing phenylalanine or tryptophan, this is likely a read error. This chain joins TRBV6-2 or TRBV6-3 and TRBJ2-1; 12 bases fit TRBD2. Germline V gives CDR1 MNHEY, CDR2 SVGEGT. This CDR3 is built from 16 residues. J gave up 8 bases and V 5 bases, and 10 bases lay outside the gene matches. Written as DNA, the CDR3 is TGTGCCAGCAGTGACAGGACTAGCGGGGATAAGGATGAGCAGTTCTTA. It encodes CASSDRTSGDKDEQFL.

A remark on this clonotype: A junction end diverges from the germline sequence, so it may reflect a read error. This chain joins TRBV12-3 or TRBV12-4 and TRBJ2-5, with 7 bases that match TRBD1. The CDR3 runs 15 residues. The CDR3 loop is CASSRLGTVQETQYF. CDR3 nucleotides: TGTGCCAGCAGCCGACTCGGGACAGTCCAAGAGACTCAGTACTTC.

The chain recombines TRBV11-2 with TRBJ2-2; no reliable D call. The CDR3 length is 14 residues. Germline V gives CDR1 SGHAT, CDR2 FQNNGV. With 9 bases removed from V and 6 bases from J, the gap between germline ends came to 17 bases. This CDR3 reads CARSLESQSGELFF. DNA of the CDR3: TGTGCCAGGAGTCTGGAGAGTCAGTCCGGGGAGCTGTTTTTT.